This TCR beta chain stems from a study of Tregs in tolerant kidney transplant recipients. Sequencing was performed with immunoSEQ multiplex PCR; in TCRdb, only in-frame clones are kept and a portion is missing. Of some 69,000 clones detected, roughly 89% appear once; the ten largest clones hold around 4.5%. CD4+CD25+CD127- Tregs, CD4+CD25- non-Tregs, CD4 and CD8 cells were sorted. Overall study findings and caveats: The most relevant donor-specific Treg TCRbeta repertoire apparently came from expansion with activated donor B cells. No direct test of biological reproducibility was done here.

As regards this clone: Its antigen is still unknown.

Germline V gene lookup returns CDR1 MNHEY and CDR2 SMNVEV (reference sequence). The CDR3 is 15 amino acids. V lost 2 bases, J lost 1 base, and 11 bases lay in between. Material: CD4+ T cells from blood. V gene TRBV27 combines with J gene TRBJ1-1; D uncertain. The receptor was isolated from a human donor in good health. Written as DNA, the CDR3 is TGTGCCAGCAGTTTACGGGGTCGAAGGAACACTGAAGCTTTCTTT. It yields the protein CASSLRGRRNTEAFF.